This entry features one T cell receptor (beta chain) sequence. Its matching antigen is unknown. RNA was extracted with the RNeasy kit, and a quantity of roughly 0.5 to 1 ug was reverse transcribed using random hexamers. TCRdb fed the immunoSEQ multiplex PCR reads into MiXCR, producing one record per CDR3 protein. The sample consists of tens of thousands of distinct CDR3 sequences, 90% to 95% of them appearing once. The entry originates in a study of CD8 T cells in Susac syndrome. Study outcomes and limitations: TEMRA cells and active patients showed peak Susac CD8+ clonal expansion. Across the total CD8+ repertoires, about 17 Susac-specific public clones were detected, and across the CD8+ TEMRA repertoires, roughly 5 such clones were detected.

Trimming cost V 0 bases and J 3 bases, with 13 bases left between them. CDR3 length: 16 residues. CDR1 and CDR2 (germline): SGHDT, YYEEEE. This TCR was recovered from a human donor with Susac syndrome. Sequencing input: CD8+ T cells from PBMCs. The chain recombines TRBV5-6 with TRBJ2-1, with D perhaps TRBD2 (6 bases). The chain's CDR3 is CASSLAFAGFYNEQFF. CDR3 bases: TGTGCCAGCAGCTTGGCCTTCGCGGGATTCTACAATGAGCAGTTCTTC.